The 17 T cell receptor beta chains below all came from one sample that was sequenced in a study of blood T cell dynamics during melanoma immunotherapy. Indicated time point: pre-treatment baseline. Only in-frame clones appear in the TCRdb table, and some are missing; sequencing was by immunoSEQ multiplex PCR. The sample shows some 15,000 clones, 90% to 95% of them seen only once. The sequences come from blood, collected from a patient treated with checkpoint blockade. The receptors here all came from a human donor with melanoma.

The chain recombines TRBV6-1 with TRBJ2-7; either TRBD1 or TRBD2 may supply D (5 bases each). Per the germline V gene, CDR1 is MNHNS and CDR2 is SASEGT. This CDR3 has 15 amino acids. V shed 8 bases and J shed 0 bases, with 17 bases lying between them. The CDR3: CASATGTRSSYEQYF. The CDR3 DNA reads as TGTGCCAGCGCCACCGGGACCCGAAGCTCCTACGAGCAGTACTTC.

The V and J genes are TRBV27 and TRBJ2-2; no reliable D call. Per germline, CDR1 MNHEY and CDR2 SMNVEV (reference sequence). Trimming removed 6 bases at V and 8 bases at J, with 16 bases between. The CDR3 sequence is 14 residues long. The CDR3 nucleotides read TGTGCCAGCAGAACAGCTTTCCCGTCGGGGGAGCTGTTTTTT. Protein product: CASRTAFPSGELFF.

The CDR3 region is CASSQDISTYGTGLYGYTF. Written as DNA, the CDR3 is TGCGCCAGCAGCCAAGATATCTCAACATACGGGACAGGGCTCTATGGCTACACCTTC. The chain carries TRBV4-3 and TRBJ1-2, with TRBD1 matching over 9 bases. CDR1 and CDR2 from the germline V gene are LGHNA and YSLEER. The CDR3 sequence is 19 residues long. The trim removed 0 bases at V and 4 bases at J, leaving 15 bases unmatched.

The genes are TRBV28 and TRBJ1-2; the D is unclear. Germline loops: CDR1 MDHEN, CDR2 SYDVKM. Trimming took 6 bases from V and 4 from J, leaving 18 bases between them. There are 15 residues in the CDR3. The CDR3 here is CASRDVIGAVYGYTF. CDR3 DNA: TGTGCCAGCAGGGATGTGATTGGTGCCGTCTATGGCTACACCTTC.

The DNA for the CDR3 is TGTGCCAGCTCACGGGACAGGGATAATTCACCCCTCCACTTT. It is translated as CASSRDRDNSPLHF. The chain recombines TRBV18 with TRBJ1-6, with TRBD1 identical over 9 bases. The CDR3 loop spans 14 amino acids. The J segment lost 5 bases and the V segment lost 4 bases, leaving 0 bases of the junction unmatched. In germline, CDR1 is KGHSH, CDR2 LQKENI.

The V gene is TRBV28, the J gene TRBJ1-4, with D perhaps TRBD1 (5 bases). This CDR3 has 14 residues. Trimming took 8 bases from V and 3 from J, leaving 13 bases between them. Germline V gene data show CDR1 as MDHEN and CDR2 as SYDVKM. The CDR3 region has the DNA TGTGCCAGCGCTCCTCCGGGACCTAATGAAAAACTGTTTTTT. It codes for CASAPPGPNEKLFF. The full variable domain, completed using reference TRBV28 and TRBJ1-4, is DVKVTQSSRYLVKRTGEKVFLECVQDMDHENMFWYRQDPGLGLRLIYFSYDVKMKEKGDIPEGYSVSREKKERFSLILESASTNQTSMYLCASAPPGPNEKLFFGSGTQLSVL.

V gene TRBV9 combines with J gene TRBJ1-2; 11 nucleotides agree with TRBD1. This CDR3 contains 14 residues. Germline loops: CDR1 SGDLS, CDR2 YYNGEE. Trimming removed 0 bases from V and 7 bases from J; junction bases left unmatched: 2. Here the CDR3 DNA reads TGTGCCAGCAGCGTAGCTGGGACAGGGGGTGGCTACACCTTC. Translation gives CASSVAGTGGGYTF.

The V and J genes are TRBV6-5 and TRBJ2-5; the match to TRBD1 covers 8 bases. Germline V gene sequence: CDR1 MNHEY, CDR2 SVGAGI. The CDR3 runs to 15 residues. J lost 5 bases, V lost 2 bases, and 7 bases had no gene match. The CDR3 coding sequence is TGTGCCAGCAGTTACAGGACAGGGTGGCTGGAGACCCAGTACTTC. Translation gives CASSYRTGWLETQYF.

The rearrangement joins TRBV25-1 to TRBJ1-2; D may be TRBD1 (6 bases). The V end lost 0 bases, the J end lost 6 bases, and 14 bases lay between the germline ends. The CDR3 is 15 residues long. The germline V gene has CDR1 MGHDK and CDR2 SYGVNS. The CDR3 DNA is TGTGCCAGCAGTGAATACGGGGGGCAGGGCAATGGCTACACCTTC. Translated: CASSEYGGQGNGYTF.

V usage is TRBV5-6 and J usage is TRBJ2-7; 7 nucleotides match TRBD1. The CDR3 sequence is 16 residues long. V lost 0 bases, J lost 3 bases, and 9 bases stayed unmatched. Germline CDR1 reads SGHDT; CDR2 reads YYEEEE. The CDR3 protein is CASSLAATGVVYEQYF. The CDR3 DNA reads TGTGCCAGCAGCTTGGCGGCAACAGGGGTGGTCTACGAGCAGTACTTC.

This clone has just a few counts. The sample contains more than one DNA sequence encoding this CDR3. The chain couples TRBV28 to TRBJ1-1; TRBD1 agrees at 9 bases. Trimming took 6 bases from V and 4 from J; bases not matched to a gene: 3. CDR1 and CDR2 (germline): MDHEN, SYDVKM. CDR3 length: 13 amino acids. This CDR3 reads CASSRDRVTEAFF. The CDR3 bases are TGTGCCAGCAGCCGGGACAGGGTCACTGAAGCTTTCTTT.

This CDR3 is CASSSRFGLTDTQYF. CDR3 nucleotides: TGTGCCAGCAGCTCCAGATTTGGACTTACAGATACGCAGTATTTT. This chain uses TRBV11-2 with TRBJ2-3, with a possible D match to TRBD2 (5 bases). Germline CDR1 reads SGHAT; CDR2 reads FQNNGV. This CDR3 spans 15 amino acids. V was pared by 4 bases and J by 3 bases, with 14 bases between.

This chain connects TRBV6-1 to TRBJ2-5; the D gene is possibly TRBD2 (7 bases). Trimming took off 5 bases at V and 4 bases at J, with 17 bases between the two ends. Per the germline V gene, CDR1 is MNHNS and CDR2 is SASEGT. The CDR3 extends over 15 amino acids. DNA for the CDR3: TGTGCCAGCAGTCCCAGGGGAGGGGGTTTAGAGACCCAGTACTTC. This translates into CASSPRGGGLETQYF.

The table lists this clone with a count of one. This rearrangement joins TRBV27 to TRBJ2-2; D might be TRBD1 (6 bases). Trimming shortened V by 8 bases and J by 1 base, and 11 bases separated the two germline ends. The CDR3 sequence is 14 residues long. Germline CDR1 MNHEY, CDR2 SMNVEV (reference sequence). CDR3 DNA sequence: TGTGCCAGCCGCCTGGACAGGAACACCGGGGAGCTGTTTTTT. Translated: CASRLDRNTGELFF.

The chain recombines TRBV6-6 with TRBJ1-4; TRBD1 matches at 8 bases. CDR3 length: 16 amino acids. Looked up from germline, CDR1 is MNHNY and CDR2 is SVGAGI (reference sequence). With V trimmed by 0 bases and J by 3 bases, 3 bases remained unmatched. The CDR3 protein is CASSYSAGQANEKLFF. CDR3 nucleotides: TGTGCCAGCAGTTACTCCGCGGGACAGGCTAATGAAAAACTGTTTTTT.

This chain joins TRBV7-2 and TRBJ1-2; possible D gene TRBD1, 5 bases. Trimming stripped 3 bases from V and 8 bases from J, with 10 bases between. This CDR3 comprises 12 residues. Germline assignment: CDR1 SGHTA and CDR2 FQGNSA. CDR3 in DNA: TGTGCCAGCAGCTTCGACAGTTACGGCTACACCTTC. It encodes CASSFDSYGYTF. Supplemented by reference TRBV7-2 and TRBJ1-2, the full variable domain reads GAGVSQSPSNKVTEKGKDVELRCDPISGHTALYWYRQSLGQGLEFLIYFQGNSAPDKSGLPSDRFSAERTGGSVSTLTIQRTQQEDSAVYLCASSFDSYGYTFGSGTRLTVV.

The CDR3 sequence is CASSIDRDRSDGQPQHF. The CDR3 coding sequence is TGTGCCAGTAGTATAGATAGGGACAGGAGTGACGGTCAGCCCCAGCATTTT. The chain joins TRBV19 to TRBJ1-5, with 8 nucleotides matching TRBD1. V trimming: 0 bases; J trimming: 6 bases; junction bases outside the gene matches: 10. The CDR3 runs 17 residues. Germline V gene data show CDR1 as LNHDA and CDR2 as SQIVND (reference sequence).